The T cell receptor beta chain under discussion was sequenced for a study of T cells in Graves' hyperthyroidism and ophthalmopathy. Whole-study findings and limits: Most expanded thyroid clonotypes above 0.001 recurred in blood.

Remarks on this clonotype: Its target is unknown.

Hyperthyroidism, newly diagnosed and lasting under 2 months, affected patients aged 18 to 65. PBMCs came from 8.5 to 10 ml fresh peripheral blood. RNA transcripts gave rise to amplified TCR beta CDR3 regions. When the TCR CDR3 underwent first-round RT-PCR, the HTBI primer set was used. Via MiXCR, TCRdb re-called the multiplex PCR reads, giving one row per CDR3 protein. The data contain 140,000 or so distinct CDR3 sequences, approximately 24% of them singletons. The CDR3 extends over 12 amino acids. Germline lookup yields CDR1 SGHTA and CDR2 FQGNSA. Trimming removed 4 bases from V and 8 bases from J, with 9 bases in between.

The chain has TRBV7-2 and TRBJ2-1, with D hard to call. Input material: blood. This clonotype originated in a woman between 50 and 59 years old with Graves' hyperthyroidism that later progressed to Graves' ophthalmopathy. CDR3 loop: CASSSKDHEQFF. The CDR3 bases are TGTGCCAGCAGCTCGAAGGACCATGAGCAGTTCTTC.